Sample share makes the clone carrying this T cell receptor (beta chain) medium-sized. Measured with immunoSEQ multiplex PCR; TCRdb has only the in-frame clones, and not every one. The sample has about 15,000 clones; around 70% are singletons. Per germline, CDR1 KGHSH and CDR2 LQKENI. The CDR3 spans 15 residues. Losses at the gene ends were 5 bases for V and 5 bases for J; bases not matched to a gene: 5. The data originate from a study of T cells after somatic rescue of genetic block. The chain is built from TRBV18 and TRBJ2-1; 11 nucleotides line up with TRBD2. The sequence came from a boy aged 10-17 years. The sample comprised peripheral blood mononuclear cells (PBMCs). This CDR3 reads CASSSQGLADNEQFF. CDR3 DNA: TGTGCCAGCTCATCGCAGGGACTAGCGGACAATGAGCAGTTCTTC.